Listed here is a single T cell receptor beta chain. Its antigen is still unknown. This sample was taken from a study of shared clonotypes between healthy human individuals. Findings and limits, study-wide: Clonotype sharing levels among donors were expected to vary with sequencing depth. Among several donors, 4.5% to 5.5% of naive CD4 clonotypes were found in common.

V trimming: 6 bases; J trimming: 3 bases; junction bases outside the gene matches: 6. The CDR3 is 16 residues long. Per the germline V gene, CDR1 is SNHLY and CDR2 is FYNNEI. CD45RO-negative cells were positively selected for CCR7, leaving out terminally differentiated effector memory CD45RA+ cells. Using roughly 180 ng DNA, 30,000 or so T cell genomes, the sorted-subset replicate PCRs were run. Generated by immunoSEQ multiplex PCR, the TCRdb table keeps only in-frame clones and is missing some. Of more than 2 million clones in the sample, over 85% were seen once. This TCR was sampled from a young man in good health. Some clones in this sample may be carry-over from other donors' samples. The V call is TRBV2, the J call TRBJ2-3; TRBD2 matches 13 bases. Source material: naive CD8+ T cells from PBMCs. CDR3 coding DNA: TGTGCCAGCAGAGGACTAGCGGGAGATCTGACAGATACGCAGTATTTT. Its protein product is CASRGLAGDLTDTQYF.